This TCR beta chain was sequenced for a study of control samples from healthy donors and cancer patients. Repertoires were generated with immunoSEQ multiplex PCR, while TCRdb's copy carries only in-frame clones and drops some. The table includes just under 65,000 clones, approximately 85% detected once. The V gene's germline CDR1 is ENHRY and CDR2 SYGVKD. The CDR3 has 16 amino acids. Trimming removed 6 bases from V and 0 bases from J; junction bases left unmatched: 5. This clonotype was obtained from a man aged 40-50 years in good health. V gene TRBV10-3 combines with J gene TRBJ2-1; 10 bases map to TRBD2. Sequenced material: blood. The CDR3 is CAIRNSSGSSYNEQFF. CDR3 DNA sequence: TGTGCCATCAGGAACTCTAGCGGGAGCTCCTACAATGAGCAGTTCTTC.